This record covers a single TCR beta chain. The antigen is undetermined. Germline V CDR1 and CDR2: SEHNR, FQNEAQ (reference sequence). Trimming took 5 bases from V and 2 from J, leaving 10 bases between them. This CDR3 has 14 amino acids. Prepared libraries of TCR beta cDNA carried unique molecular identifiers. Researchers reported roughly 510,000 cDNA molecules coming from about 0.98 to 11 million T cells. TCRdb analysed the PCR reads with MiXCR anew, one entry per CDR3 protein. The sample lists approximately 730,000 distinct CDR3 sequences, roughly 50% occurring once. This sample was taken from a study of post-analysis software for immune sequencing data. Study-level information: The cohort encompassed relapsing-remitting, secondary progressive and progressive-relapsing multiple sclerosis disease courses. Study-wide points: Among 5 or 6 TRBV segments more frequent in patients than controls were TRBV5-6, TRBV5-1 and TRBV20-1. F measure clustering grouped samples strongly by preparation batch.

Sequenced material: blood. This chain uses TRBV7-9 with TRBJ2-1; D is ambiguous. The clonotype comes from a girl aged 5-17 years with multiple sclerosis. The CDR3 coding sequence is TGTGCCAGCAGCGCGGCTCCCACCTACAATGAGCAGTTCTTC. It encodes CASSAAPTYNEQFF.